This TCR beta chain was recovered during a study of T cells in Graves' hyperthyroidism and ophthalmopathy. CDR3 length: 16 residues. The V gene end was trimmed by 6 bases and the J gene end by 4 bases; junction bases not matched to a gene: 9. The germline gives CDR1 MDHEN, CDR2 SYDVKM. From RNA transcripts, TCR beta CDR3 regions were amplified. With the HTBI primer set, the TCR CDR3 went through a first round of RT-PCR. From the multiplex PCR reads, TCRdb called clonotypes with MiXCR, one entry per CDR3 protein. The table shows around 690,000 distinct CDR3 sequences, with roughly 17% occurring only once. Hyperthyroidism patients were newly diagnosed, had disease duration under 2 months, and were aged 18 to 65 years. Exclusion followed for patients with uncontrolled infection, other autoimmune disease, pregnancy or lactation. Diagnoses were established using clinical symptoms, serum thyroxine and TRAb, thyroid ultrasound and orbital computed tomography.

Notes on the study in general: The model identified upcoming ophthalmopathy a median about six months ahead of onset.

About this clonotype: The antigen is undetermined.

The sample comprised blood. The rearrangement uses TRBV28 and TRBJ1-6; 7 nucleotides agree with TRBD1. The clonotype comes from a man in his fifties with Graves' hyperthyroidism. The CDR3 spells CASSLGPGQYNSPLHF. Written as DNA, the CDR3 is TGTGCCAGCAGCCTCGGCCCGGGACAGTATAATTCACCCCTCCACTTT.